This TCR beta chain emerged from a study of blood T cell repertoires in COVID-19. Background on the study: The analysed material was cDNA or gDNA that came from T cells, B-cell-depleted T cells, or PBMCs.

Per the authors' pipeline: The authors estimated nucleated cell counts from reference gene primer amplification. Profiled with immunoSEQ multiplex PCR; TCRdb holds only in-frame clones, not every one. V and J calls and clone size are as listed in that table; D and trimming were resolved from the DNA. The data show over 250,000 clones, just under 90% seen once. Cohort placement rested on clinical history that participants reported themselves. Recovered Cohort 3 donors showed two negative PCRs, clearance, or symptom resolution. The V and J ends lost 5 bases and 4 bases respectively, with 11 bases between them. CDR3 length equals 13 residues. Germline loops: CDR1 SNHLY, CDR2 FYNNEI.

The chain is built from TRBV2 and TRBJ1-1; unclear D gene. The sequenced sample was PBMCs or T cells enriched from blood (not recorded which). The origin of this receptor is an older woman who had recovered from COVID-19. The CDR3 protein is CASSSDSGTEAFF. Written as DNA, the CDR3 is TGTGCCAGCAGTTCAGACTCGGGCACTGAAGCTTTCTTT.